A selection of T cell receptor beta chains follows, all from one sample in a study of blood T cell repertoires in COVID-19. Using immunoSEQ multiplex PCR, the repertoire was profiled, and TCRdb retains in-frame clones only, with some absent. This table holds some 300,000 clones, 70% to 90% found once. The specimen sequenced was peripheral blood. Every receptor here comes from a young woman who had recovered from COVID-19. Each CDR3 is given with its conserved first and last residue. The order of the fields is D gene, V gene, clone size, J gene, CDR3 protein, CDR3 DNA. D genes are given only for firm matches. The size of a clone is reported for some rows only, either as once, few or many, or as a class for expanded clones.

>-|TRBV6-5|once|TRBJ2-7
CASSSTYEQYF
TGTGCCAGCAGTTCCACCTACGAGCAGTACTTC
>-|TRBV6-1|-|TRBJ2-7
CASSEGAGQSYEQYF
TGTGCCAGCAGTGAGGGGGCAGGCCAGTCCTACGAGCAGTACTTC
>-|TRBV28|-|TRBJ2-4
CASSSLGLAKNIQYF
TGTGCCAGCAGTTCTCTGGGCCTAGCCAAAAACATTCAGTACTTC
>-|TRBV7-8|-|TRBJ1-6
CASSLAARGNSPLHF
TGTGCCAGCAGCTTAGCGGCCAGGGGAAATTCACCCCTCCACTTT
>-|TRBV4-1|-|TRBJ2-2
CASSQRRGGPATGELFF
TGCGCCAGCAGCCAAAGGAGGGGGGGCCCCGCCACCGGGGAGCTGTTTTTT
>-|TRBV9|-|TRBJ2-7
CASSVAVRNSVREQYF
TGTGCCAGCAGCGTAGCCGTCCGCAATAGCGTTCGCGAGCAGTACTTC
>-|TRBV24-1|-|TRBJ2-2
CATSDTRLNTGELFF
TGTGCCACCAGTGATACCAGGTTGAACACCGGGGAGCTGTTTTTT
>TRBD1|TRBV24-1|-|TRBJ1-2
CATSERTGHGYTF
TGTGCCACCAGTGAGAGGACAGGGCATGGCTACACCTTC
>TRBD1|TRBV5-8|-|TRBJ2-7
CASRPWGQSYEQYF
TGTGCCAGCAGACCGTGGGGACAGAGCTACGAGCAGTACTTC
>TRBD1|TRBV4-1|-|TRBJ2-1
CASSQLRGPTYNEQFF
TGCGCCAGCAGCCAACTCAGGGGGCCCACCTACAATGAGCAGTTCTTC
>TRBD2|TRBV7-2|-|TRBJ2-2
CASSLAMTSDVTGELFF
TGTGCCAGCAGCTTAGCTATGACTAGCGACGTCACCGGGGAGCTGTTTTTT
>-|TRBV10-3|-|TRBJ1-2
CAISESPGGGYGYTF
TGTGCCATCAGTGAGTCGCCCGGAGGTGGGTATGGCTACACCTTC
>TRBD2|TRBV7-8|-|TRBJ2-3
CASSLDGASGTTLDTQYF
TGTGCCAGCAGCTTAGATGGGGCTAGCGGCACGACTTTGGATACGCAGTATTTT
>-|TRBV2|-|TRBJ1-1
CASSEIELPMNTEAFF
TGTGCCAGCAGTGAGATTGAGCTGCCTATGAACACTGAAGCTTTCTTT
>-|TRBV4-1|-|TRBJ1-4
CASSQVGGRNEKLFF
TGCGCCAGCAGCCAAGTGGGGGGGCGGAATGAAAAACTGTTTTTT
>TRBD2|TRBV6-2/TRBV6-3|-|TRBJ2-5
CASSSGGGPWETQYF
TGTGCCAGCAGTTCCGGCGGGGGGCCGTGGGAGACCCAGTACTTC
>-|TRBV4-1|-|TRBJ2-3
CASSQGAGSTDTQYF
TGCGCCAGCAGCCAAGGGGCGGGGAGTACAGATACGCAGTATTTT
>-|TRBV11-1|once|TRBJ2-3
CASSLVSLGGPDTQYF
TGTGCCAGCAGCTTAGTTAGTCTTGGCGGCCCAGATACGCAGTATTTT
>-|TRBV5-1|-|TRBJ1-1
CASSLAAGGNTEAFF
TGCGCCAGCAGCTTGGCCGCGGGAGGGAACACTGAAGCTTTCTTT
>-|TRBV4-1|once|TRBJ2-6
CASSRVSGANVLTF
TGCGCCAGCAGTCGAGTCTCTGGGGCCAACGTCCTGACTTTC
>TRBD1|TRBV24-1|-|TRBJ1-1
CATRGTGLNTEAFF
TGTGCCACCAGAGGGACAGGGCTTAACACTGAAGCTTTCTTT
>-|TRBV28|many|TRBJ1-1
CASSSQGTGYTEAFF
TGTGCCAGCAGTTCCCAGGGAACAGGGTACACTGAAGCTTTCTTT
>-|TRBV5-1|-|TRBJ2-5
CASSRIGGFQETQYF
TGCGCCAGCAGCAGGATTGGCGGCTTCCAAGAGACCCAGTACTTC
>TRBD1|TRBV5-4|once|TRBJ1-2
CASSDRQGGPGYTF
TGTGCCAGCAGCGACCGACAGGGGGGCCCTGGCTACACCTTC
>TRBD1|TRBV5-1|-|TRBJ1-4
CASSLATGVGAEKLFF
TGCGCCAGCAGCTTGGCCACAGGGGTAGGAGCTGAAAAACTGTTTTTT
>-|TRBV30|-|TRBJ1-2
CAWSYGIGATDGYTF
TGTGCCTGGAGTTACGGAATAGGGGCCACGGATGGCTACACCTTC
>TRBD1|TRBV7-9|once|TRBJ1-4
CASSPGQGGEKLFF
TGTGCCAGCAGCCCGGGACAGGGGGGTGAAAAACTGTTTTTT